The present T cell receptor beta chain was sequenced within a study of T cells after yellow fever vaccination. Only a few counts were recorded for this clonotype. Its antigen is undetermined. The 5'RACE template-switching step produced TCR cDNA and added a universal primer site and UMIs. TCRdb re-derived calls from the 5' RACE reads in MiXCR, one entry per CDR3 protein. The profile covers some 500,000 distinct CDR3 sequences, with approximately 13% appearing a single time and around 15% taken by the ten largest. Study outcomes and limitations: A limited proportion of clonotypes was detected within both the CD4 and CD8 compartments.

CDR1 is DFQATT and CDR2 is SNEGSKA in the germline V gene (reference sequence). This CDR3 contains 12 residues. V dropped 7 bases and J dropped 4 bases, with 12 bases sitting between them. J is TRBJ2-3 and V is TRBV20-1; D gene uncertain. This TCR derives from a man younger than 40 who received the YFV17D yellow fever vaccine. The sample consisted of PBMCs, taken on the day of the yellow fever booster vaccination. The CDR3: CSGSPPADTQYF. CDR3 DNA sequence: TGCAGTGGTAGCCCTCCCGCAGATACGCAGTATTTT.